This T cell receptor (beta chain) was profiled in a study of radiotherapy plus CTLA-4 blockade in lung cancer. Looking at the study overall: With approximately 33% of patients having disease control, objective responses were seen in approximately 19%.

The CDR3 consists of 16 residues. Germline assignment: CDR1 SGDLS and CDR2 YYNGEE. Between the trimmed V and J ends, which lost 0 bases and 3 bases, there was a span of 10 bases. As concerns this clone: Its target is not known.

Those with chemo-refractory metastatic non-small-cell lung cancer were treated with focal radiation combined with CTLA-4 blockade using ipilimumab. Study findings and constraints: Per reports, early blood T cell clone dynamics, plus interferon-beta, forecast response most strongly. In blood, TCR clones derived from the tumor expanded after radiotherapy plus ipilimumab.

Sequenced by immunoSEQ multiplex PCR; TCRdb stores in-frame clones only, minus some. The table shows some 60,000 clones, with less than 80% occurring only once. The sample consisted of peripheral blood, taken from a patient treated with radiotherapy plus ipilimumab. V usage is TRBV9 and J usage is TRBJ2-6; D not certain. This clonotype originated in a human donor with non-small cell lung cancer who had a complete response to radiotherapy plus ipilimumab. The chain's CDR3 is CASSVVSTFGANVLTF. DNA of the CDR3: TGTGCCAGCAGCGTAGTGTCAACTTTTGGGGCCAACGTCCTGACTTTC. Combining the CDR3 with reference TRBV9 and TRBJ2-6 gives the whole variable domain DSGVTQTPKHLITATGQRVTLRCSPRSGDLSVYWYQQSLDQGLQFLIQYYNGEERAKGNILERFSAQQFPDLHSELNLSSLELGDSALYFCASSVVSTFGANVLTFGAGSRLTVL.